Following are 14 T cell receptor beta chains from one sample sequenced in a study of cytomegalovirus exposure and HLA in healthy donors. With 60 Vbeta and 13 Jbeta primers, the PCR was carried out. Sequencing used immunoSEQ multiplex PCR; TCRdb keeps in-frame clones, though not all of them. Of some 110,000 clones detected, roughly 80% appear once; the ten largest clones hold about a fifth. The sample consisted of PBMCs. These receptors all come from a young man in good health and CMV-seropositive.

The J gene is TRBJ2-1, the V gene TRBV4-1, with D tentatively TRBD2 (6 bases). Germline CDR1 is MGHRA and CDR2 is YSYEKL. The germline V and J ends were trimmed by 6 bases and 3 bases, with 15 bases remaining between them. CDR3 size: 15 residues. CDR3 sequence reads: CASRPIAEIYNEQFF. The CDR3, as DNA: TGCGCCAGCAGACCTATAGCGGAGATCTACAATGAGCAGTTCTTC.

J is TRBJ1-2 and V is TRBV11-3; no definite D call. Germline CDR1 and CDR2: SGHNT and YENEEA. The ends were cut back, 2 bases at V and 7 bases at J, with 8 bases in the middle. The CDR3 loop spans 12 amino acids. The CDR3 reads CASSLRDGGYTF. As DNA, the CDR3 is TGTGCCAGCAGCTTACGGGATGGTGGCTACACCTTC.

The chain couples TRBV27 to TRBJ2-7; D is perhaps TRBD2 (5 bases). Trimming removed 7 bases at V and 4 bases at J, with 17 bases between. Per the germline V gene, CDR1 is MNHEY and CDR2 is SMNVEV (reference sequence). The CDR3 runs 14 residues. CDR3 in amino acids: CASKRNGVRYEQYF. CDR3 coding DNA: TGTGCCAGCAAACGGAACGGGGTTAGGTACGAGCAGTACTTC.

The V call is TRBV2, the J call TRBJ2-5; TRBD1 might be the D (6 bases). The DNA end is a closer match to TRBJ2-7, so the J assignment may be wrong. This CDR3 region has 14 residues. Germline assignment: CDR1 SNHLY and CDR2 FYNNEI. The DNA of the CDR3 is TGTGCCAGCAGTTCACAGGGCCGGTTGTACGAGCAGTACTTC. It yields the protein CASSSQGRLYEQYF.

This clone has more than one count but fewer than ten. The chain is built from TRBV19 and TRBJ1-5; perhaps TRBD1 as D (6 bases). This CDR3 region has 16 residues. Looked up from germline, CDR1 is LNHDA and CDR2 is SQIVND (reference sequence). V lost 5 bases and J lost 2, with 16 bases in between. The CDR3 sequence: CASSGGRGGGNQPQHF. The CDR3 nucleotides read TGTGCCAGTAGTGGGGGGCGCGGGGGCGGCAATCAGCCCCAGCATTTT.

The J gene is TRBJ2-1, the V gene TRBV5-4; 9 bases map to TRBD2. V gave up 4 bases and J gave up 9 bases; unmatched junction bases: 8. CDR1 and CDR2 from the germline V gene are SGHNT and YYREEE (reference sequence). The CDR3 has 14 amino acids. This chain's CDR3 is CASSLAGGLVEQFF. The CDR3 DNA is TGTGCCAGCAGCCTGGCGGGGGGGCTAGTTGAGCAGTTCTTC.

The chain is built from TRBV12-5 and TRBJ2-1; the match to TRBD2 covers 10 bases. V shed 2 bases, J shed 2 bases, and the junction held 9 bases outside the gene matches. Germline V gene sequence: CDR1 LGHNT, CDR2 FRNRAP. This CDR3 region has 18 residues. The CDR3 region is CASGLHTGLAVTYNEQFF. In nucleotides, the CDR3 is TGTGCTAGTGGTTTGCACACAGGACTAGCGGTAACCTACAATGAGCAGTTCTTC.

This clone appeared once. The chain recombines TRBV28 with TRBJ1-1; 7 bases match TRBD1. The CDR3 length is 13 residues. Germline values: CDR1 MDHEN, CDR2 SYDVKM. The V and J ends lost 7 bases and 3 bases, in that order; junction bases with no gene match: 5. CDR3 residues: CASIPGQHTEAFF. Here the CDR3 DNA reads TGTGCCAGCATACCGGGACAGCACACTGAAGCTTTCTTT.

The chain employs TRBV30 and TRBJ2-3; D is uncertain. Germline CDR1 GTSNPN, CDR2 SVGIG (reference sequence). The V gene lost 2 bases and the J gene lost 3 bases, with 6 bases spanning the gap. The CDR3 is made up of 12 amino acids. CDR3 nucleotide sequence: TGTGCCTGGAGTATGAGTACAGATACGCAGTATTTT. Translated, it gives CAWSMSTDTQYF.

The V and J genes are TRBV5-1 and TRBJ2-7, with a possible D match to TRBD1 (6 bases). Per the germline V gene, CDR1 is SGHRS and CDR2 is YFSETQ. V was cut by 4 bases and J by 0 bases, with 23 bases left in between. The CDR3 is 18 amino acids. The CDR3 spells CASSRSPPDSRISYEQYV. The CDR3 DNA sequence: TGCGCCAGCAGCCGGAGCCCACCGGACAGCAGAATCTCCTACGAGCAGTACGTC.

This clone is a singleton in its sample. The V and J genes are TRBV6-5 and TRBJ1-6, with D possibly being TRBD1 (5 bases). Between the trimmed V and J ends, which lost 4 bases and 9 bases, there was a span of 13 bases. The CDR3 has 14 amino acids. Germline V gene data show CDR1 as MNHEY and CDR2 as SVGAGI. CDR3 loop: CASSSPGPGSPLHF. The CDR3 DNA reads TGTGCCAGCAGTTCTCCAGGGCCGGGTTCACCCCTCCACTTT.

The chain carries TRBV19 and TRBJ2-1; D unclear. The CDR3 has 15 residues. V was cut by 1 base and J by 8 bases, with 15 bases left in between. Germline loops: CDR1 LNHDA, CDR2 SQIVND (reference sequence). CDR3 DNA sequence: TGTGCCAGTAGTATAGTGGGCCCCCCCATTGATGAGCAGTTCTTC. Translating it yields CASSIVGPPIDEQFF. Drawing the rest from reference TRBV19 and TRBJ2-1, the complete variable domain is DGGITQSPKYLFRKEGQNVTLSCEQNLNHDAMYWYRQDPGQGLRLIYYSQIVNDFQKGDIAEGYSVSREKKESFPLTVTSAQKNPTAFYLCASSIVGPPIDEQFFGPGTRLTVL.

The chain couples TRBV5-1 to TRBJ2-1; 7 positions match TRBD1. J was trimmed by 2 bases and V by 4 bases; bases with no gene match: 6. Germline V gene sequence: CDR1 SGHRS, CDR2 YFSETQ. The CDR3 has 15 residues. CDR3 region: CASSVRQGPYNEQFF. CDR3 sequence (DNA): TGCGCCAGCAGCGTGAGACAGGGTCCCTACAATGAGCAGTTCTTC.

The chain joins TRBV5-1 to TRBJ2-4; TRBD1 matches at 7 bases. J gave up 9 bases and V 0 bases, and 6 bases lay outside the gene matches. Germline CDR1 is SGHRS and CDR2 is YFSETQ. This CDR3 contains 14 residues. CDR3 residues: CASSLGQGHGIQYF. CDR3 coding DNA: TGCGCCAGCAGCTTGGGACAGGGACATGGCATTCAGTACTTC.